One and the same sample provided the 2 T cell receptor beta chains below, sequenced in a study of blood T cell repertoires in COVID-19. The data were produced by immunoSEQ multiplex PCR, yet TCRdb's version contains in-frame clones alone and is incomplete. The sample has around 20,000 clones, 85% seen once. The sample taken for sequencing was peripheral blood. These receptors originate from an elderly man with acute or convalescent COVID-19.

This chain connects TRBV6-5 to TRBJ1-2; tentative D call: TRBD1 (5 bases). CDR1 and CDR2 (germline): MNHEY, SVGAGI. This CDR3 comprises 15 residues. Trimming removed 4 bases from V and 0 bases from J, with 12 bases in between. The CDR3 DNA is TGTGCCAGCAGTTCCCCCGGGGGAGCTAACTATGGCTACACCTTC. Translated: CASSSPGGANYGYTF.

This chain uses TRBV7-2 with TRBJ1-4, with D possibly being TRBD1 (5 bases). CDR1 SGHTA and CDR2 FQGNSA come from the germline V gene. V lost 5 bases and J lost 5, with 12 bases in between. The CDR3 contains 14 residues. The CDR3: CASSIPGINEKLFF. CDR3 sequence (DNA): TGTGCCAGCAGCATCCCAGGGATCAATGAAAAACTGTTTTTT.